This passage covers 30 T cell receptor beta chains from one sample sequenced in a study of brain metastases from non-small cell lung cancer. The table came from immunoSEQ multiplex PCR; TCRdb's copy has only in-frame clones and leaves some out. Altogether 4,300 or so clones are present, about four fifths being singletons, with the ten largest covering under 8.5%. The sample taken for sequencing was primary lung tumor tissue. These receptors were collected from a donor at least 40 years old with non-small cell lung cancer.

The chain is built from TRBV3-1 (or the pseudogene TRBV3-2) and TRBJ2-3; D remains ambiguous. The CDR3 sequence is 14 residues long. The ends were cut back, 0 bases at V and 4 bases at J, with 8 bases in the middle. In germline, CDR1 is LGHDT, CDR2 YNNKEL (reference sequence). CDR3 residues: CASSQEDLSDTQYF. The CDR3 DNA is TGTGCCAGCAGCCAAGAGGACCTTTCAGATACGCAGTATTTT.

The chain uses TRBV6-5 and TRBJ2-2; TRBD1 might be the D (5 bases). The V and J ends lost 2 bases and 1 base respectively, with 11 bases between them. The CDR3 sequence is 16 residues long. The germline V gene encodes CDR1 MNHEY and CDR2 SVGAGI. The DNA for the CDR3 is TGTGCCAGCAGTTACCTATCCCAGGGGAACACCGGGGAGCTGTTTTTT. It encodes CASSYLSQGNTGELFF.

The rearrangement joins TRBV10-3 to TRBJ1-1; TRBD1 might be the D (6 bases). Deletions cut 0 bases from V and 5 bases from J, with 13 bases between. The CDR3 runs 15 residues. Germline V gives CDR1 ENHRY, CDR2 SYGVKD. This CDR3 reads CAISESQQGRTEAFF. The CDR3 nucleotides read TGTGCCATCAGTGAGTCGCAACAGGGAAGGACTGAAGCTTTCTTT.

This chain joins TRBV29-1 and TRBJ2-2, with D possibly matching TRBD2 (6 bases). V was trimmed by 3 bases and J by 5 bases, leaving 10 bases between them. This CDR3 has 13 residues. Germline lookup yields CDR1 SQVTM and CDR2 ANQGSEA. CDR3 DNA sequence: TGCAGCGTTGAGACTAGGTTGACCGGGGAGCTGTTTTTT. This gives the protein CSVETRLTGELFF.

The rearrangement links TRBV25-1 to TRBJ2-2; D gene uncertain. V was shortened by 2 bases and J by 7 bases, with 5 bases between the two germline ends. Germline values: CDR1 MGHDK, CDR2 SYGVNS. The CDR3 consists of 12 residues. CDR3 loop: CASSERLGELFF. The CDR3 DNA sequence: TGTGCCAGCAGTGAAAGGCTCGGGGAGCTGTTTTTT.

The V gene is TRBV18, the J gene TRBJ1-4; TRBD1 might be the D (6 bases). V dropped 4 bases and J dropped 8 bases, with 14 bases sitting between them. Germline CDR1 KGHSH, CDR2 LQKENI. The CDR3 is 14 amino acids. The DNA of the CDR3 is TGTGCCAGCTCACTGGACAGCTTTAGAGAAAAACTGTTTTTT. Its protein is CASSLDSFREKLFF.

The table lists this clone with a few counts. The genes are TRBV4-3 and TRBJ2-2; D ambiguous. Germline CDR1 LGHNA, CDR2 YSLEER. The CDR3 has 16 residues. V was pared by 0 bases and J by 2 bases, with 10 bases between. The CDR3 reads CASSQEGSPNTGELFF. CDR3 coding DNA: TGCGCCAGCAGCCAAGAGGGTTCGCCTAACACCGGGGAGCTGTTTTTT.

The chain links TRBV10-1 to TRBJ2-3; 7 nucleotides match TRBD2. This CDR3 is built from 15 residues. Germline values: CDR1 WNHNN, CDR2 SYGVQD (reference sequence). The V and J ends lost 2 bases and 4 bases, in that order; junction bases with no gene match: 6. CDR3 sequence (DNA): TGCGCCAGCAGTGAGAACGGGGGGAGGGCAGATACGCAGTATTTT. It yields the protein CASSENGGRADTQYF.

This sequence joins TRBV7-2 and TRBJ1-5; D is possibly TRBD1 (6 bases). From germline, CDR1 is SGHTA and CDR2 FQGNSA. V was shortened by 4 bases and J by 3 bases, with 13 bases between the two germline ends. The CDR3 runs 15 residues. The CDR3 is CASSSLGQLNQPQHF. DNA for the CDR3: TGTGCCAGCAGCTCCCTAGGACAGCTCAATCAGCCCCAGCATTTT.

The J gene is TRBJ1-4, the V gene TRBV9; the D gene is possibly TRBD1 (5 bases). Per germline, CDR1 SGDLS and CDR2 YYNGEE. Between the trimmed V and J ends, which lost 1 base and 5 bases, there was a span of 9 bases. There are 14 residues in the CDR3. This chain's CDR3 is CASSVNWGNEKLFF. The CDR3 nucleotides are TGTGCCAGCAGCGTAAACTGGGGGAATGAAAAACTGTTTTTT.

This chain links TRBV4-3 with TRBJ2-3; 14 bases map to TRBD2. This CDR3 has 16 amino acids. After removal of 4 bases from V and 4 bases from J, the junction contained 4 bases not matched to a gene. Germline loops: CDR1 LGHNA, CDR2 YSLEER. CDR3 residues: CASSPLTSGGADTQYF. The CDR3 bases are TGCGCCAGCAGCCCCTTGACTAGCGGGGGGGCAGATACGCAGTATTTT.

In this sample, this clone turned up once. V usage is TRBV15 and J usage is TRBJ2-7; D uncertain. The V and J ends lost 2 bases and 2 bases respectively, with 7 bases between them. The CDR3 runs 13 residues. The germline V gene encodes CDR1 LNHNV and CDR2 YYDKDF (reference sequence). As DNA, the CDR3 is TGTGCCACCAGCAGACAGCGCGCCTACGAGCAGTACGTC. This gives the protein CATSRQRAYEQYV.

The chain links TRBV12-3 or TRBV12-4 to TRBJ1-6; the D is unclear. The CDR3 runs 13 residues. V was clipped by 1 base and J by 14 bases, with 12 bases between them. The CDR3 reads CASSLGAHLSLHF. The CDR3 nucleotides are TGTGCCAGCAGTTTAGGGGCCCATTTGTCCCTCCACTTT.

The rearrangement joins TRBV7-2 to TRBJ2-3; the D gene is possibly TRBD2 (6 bases). V gave up 2 bases and J gave up 6 bases, with 12 bases separating them. Germline-derived CDR1 and CDR2 are SGHTA and FQGNSA. The CDR3 runs to 14 residues. In nucleotides, the CDR3 is TGTGCCAGCAGCTTAACGCGGGGTGGGGATACGCAGTATTTT. Encoded protein: CASSLTRGGDTQYF.

Worth noting for this clone: This may arise from a read error, as a much more abundant clone is one base away. V usage is TRBV7-8 and J usage is TRBJ2-3; TRBD1 agrees at 7 bases. Germline assignment: CDR1 SGHVS and CDR2 FQNEAQ. Trimming at V came to 1 base and at J to 4 bases, leaving 8 bases not matched to a gene. This CDR3 spans 16 amino acids. The CDR3: CASSLGEQGYPDTQYF. DNA for the CDR3: TGTGCCAGCAGCTTAGGGGAACAGGGGTACCCAGATACGCAGTATTTT.

This clone was seen once. V is TRBV6-2 or TRBV6-3 and J is TRBJ1-1; 7 bases match TRBD1. CDR3 size: 14 residues. J gave up 2 bases and V 1 base, and 1 base lay outside the gene matches. Germline CDR1 and CDR2: MNHEY and SVGEGT. In nucleotides, the CDR3 is TGTGCCAGCAGTTACTGGACAGGAAACACTGAAGCTTTCTTT. Protein: CASSYWTGNTEAFF.

V is TRBV5-1 and J is TRBJ2-5; D may be TRBD2 (7 bases). The germline V and J ends were trimmed by 7 bases and 2 bases, with 18 bases remaining between them. CDR1 SGHRS and CDR2 YFSETQ come from the germline V gene. This CDR3 contains 15 residues. Here the CDR3 reads CASLISGGRQETQYF. CDR3 coding DNA: TGCGCCAGCCTGATCTCGGGGGGCCGACAAGAGACCCAGTACTTC.

Only a few counts were recorded for this clone. The V call is TRBV30, the J call TRBJ1-1; 9 bases map to TRBD1. In germline, CDR1 is GTSNPN, CDR2 SVGIG (reference sequence). This CDR3 has 14 amino acids. J gave up 7 bases and V 2 bases, and 8 bases lay outside the gene matches. CDR3 in DNA: TGTGCCTGGAGTCGCCCGGACAGGGGCCTTGAAGCTTTCTTT. It translates to CAWSRPDRGLEAFF.

The chain couples TRBV5-5 to TRBJ1-4; D not resolved. V was pared by 1 base and J by 7 bases, with 11 bases between. CDR1 is SGHKS, CDR2 YYEKEE, per germline (reference sequence). This CDR3 comprises 14 residues. The CDR3 DNA reads as TGTGCCAGCAGCTTGAAGTGGCAGAGTGAAAAACTGTTTTTT. This codes for CASSLKWQSEKLFF.

A note on this clone: A much larger clone is a single base away; this may be a read error. Different DNA sequences within this sample yield the same CDR3. This sequence joins TRBV19 and TRBJ1-1, with D possibly being TRBD1 (5 bases). The CDR3 is 14 amino acids. From germline, CDR1 is LNHDA and CDR2 SQIVND (reference sequence). CDR3 in amino acids: CASSIFGGRTEAFF. For the CDR3, the DNA is TGTGCTAGTAGTATATTCGGGGGAAGGACTGAAGCTTTCTTT. The full variable domain, rest sourced from reference TRBV19 and TRBJ1-1, is DGGITQSPKYLFRKEGQNVTLSCEQNLNHDAMYWYRQDPGQGLRLIYYSQIVNDFQKGDIAEGYSVSREKKESFPLTVTSAQKNPTAFYLCASSIFGGRTEAFFGQGTRLTVV.

This chain uses TRBV2 with TRBJ2-7; 7 positions agree with TRBD1. The CDR3 extends over 13 amino acids. Losses at the gene ends were 6 bases for V and 5 bases for J; bases not matched to a gene: 7. Germline-derived CDR1 and CDR2 are SNHLY and FYNNEI. The CDR3 reads CASRVTGSNEQYV. Written as DNA, the CDR3 is TGTGCCAGCAGGGTGACAGGGAGCAACGAGCAGTACGTC.

This sequence joins TRBV10-1 and TRBJ2-5; D may correspond to TRBD1 or TRBD2 (5 bases each). V was cut by 0 bases and J by 5 bases, with 13 bases left in between. The CDR3 contains 15 residues. Per germline, CDR1 WNHNN and CDR2 SYGVQD (reference sequence). CDR3 coding DNA: TGCGCCAGCAGTGAGTCGTTTGGGGGTCACGAGACCCAGTACTTC. As protein: CASSESFGGHETQYF.

The J gene is TRBJ1-2, the V gene TRBV6-5; D call uncertain. V lost 0 bases, J lost 8 bases, and 13 bases lay in between. Germline loops: CDR1 MNHEY, CDR2 SVGAGI. The CDR3 contains 14 residues. CDR3 in amino acids: CASSYSVWGIGYTF. The CDR3 region has the DNA TGTGCCAGCAGTTACTCAGTTTGGGGAATCGGCTACACCTTC.

The V and J genes are TRBV5-1 and TRBJ2-5; 8 nucleotides match TRBD1. The CDR3 loop spans 13 amino acids. Germline CDR1 is SGHRS and CDR2 is YFSETQ. Trimming took 3 bases from V and 6 from J; bases not matched to a gene: 4. The CDR3 is CASSSQGAKTQYF. The CDR3 nucleotides read TGCGCCAGCAGCTCCCAGGGGGCGAAGACCCAGTACTTC.

The chain employs TRBV12-3 or TRBV12-4 and TRBJ1-1; D remains ambiguous. The CDR3 extends over 13 amino acids. The germline V and J ends were trimmed by 0 bases and 6 bases, with 8 bases remaining between them. DNA of the CDR3: TGTGCCAGCAGTTTAGCGATCCTCGCTGAAGCTTTCTTT. This gives the protein CASSLAILAEAFF.

This rearrangement joins TRBV15 to TRBJ2-7; D possibly corresponds to TRBD2 (5 bases). Germline V gene lookup returns CDR1 LNHNV and CDR2 YYDKDF (reference sequence). V lost 0 bases, J lost 3 bases, and 6 bases lay in between. This CDR3 has 13 residues. In DNA form, the CDR3 reads TGTGCCACCAGCAGAGAAGGAGGCTACGAGCAGTACGTC. Translation: CATSREGGYEQYV.

This clone has a single count. The chain joins TRBV24-1 to TRBJ1-5; D uncertain. Germline CDR1 KGHDR, CDR2 SFDVKD. This CDR3 spans 12 amino acids. V lost 3 bases and J lost 6, with 5 bases in between. CDR3 sequence: CATSDPGQPQHF. The CDR3 DNA reads TGTGCCACCAGTGATCCCGGTCAGCCCCAGCATTTT.

This chain uses TRBV11-1 with TRBJ1-1; D call uncertain. Germline values: CDR1 SGHAT, CDR2 FQDESV (reference sequence). This CDR3 has 13 residues. Trimming stripped 4 bases from V and 2 bases from J, with 8 bases between. The CDR3 sequence is CASSSTPNTEAFF. DNA for the CDR3: TGTGCCAGCAGCTCGACACCCAACACTGAAGCTTTCTTT.

This rearrangement joins TRBV6-5 to TRBJ1-1; no definite D call. Between the trimmed V and J ends, which lost 2 bases and 5 bases, there was a span of 9 bases. This CDR3 is 13 amino acids long. Germline-derived CDR1 and CDR2 are MNHEY and SVGAGI. CDR3 in amino acids: CASSYRQLTEAFF. The CDR3 nucleotides read TGTGCCAGCAGTTACAGACAATTGACTGAAGCTTTCTTT.

Details on this clone: This may arise from a read error, as a much more abundant clone is one base away. This sequence joins TRBV6-5 and TRBJ2-5; D is unclear. Germline CDR1 MNHEY, CDR2 SVGAGI. This CDR3 has 15 residues. Trimming took 2 bases from V and 1 from J, leaving 11 bases between them. In DNA form, the CDR3 reads TGTGCCAGCAGTTACCGGAACTGGAGCCAAGAGACCCAGTACTTC. It yields the protein CASSYRNWSQETQYF.